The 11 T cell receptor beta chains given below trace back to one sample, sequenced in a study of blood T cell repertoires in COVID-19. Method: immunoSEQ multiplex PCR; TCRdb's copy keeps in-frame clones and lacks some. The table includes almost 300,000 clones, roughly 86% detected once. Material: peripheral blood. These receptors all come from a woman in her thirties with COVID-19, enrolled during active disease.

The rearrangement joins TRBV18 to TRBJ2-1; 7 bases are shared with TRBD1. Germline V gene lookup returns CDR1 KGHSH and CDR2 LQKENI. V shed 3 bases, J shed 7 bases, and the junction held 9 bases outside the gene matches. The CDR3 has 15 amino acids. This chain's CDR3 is CASSPKATGLNEQFF. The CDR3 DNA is TGTGCCAGCTCACCGAAGGCGACAGGGCTGAATGAGCAGTTCTTC.

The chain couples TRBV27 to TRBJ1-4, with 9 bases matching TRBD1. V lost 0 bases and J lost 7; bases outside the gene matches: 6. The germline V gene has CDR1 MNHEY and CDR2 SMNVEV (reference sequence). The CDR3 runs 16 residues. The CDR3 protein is CASSLSRGTGPEKLFF. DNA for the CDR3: TGTGCCAGCAGTTTATCGAGGGGGACAGGGCCTGAAAAACTGTTTTTT.

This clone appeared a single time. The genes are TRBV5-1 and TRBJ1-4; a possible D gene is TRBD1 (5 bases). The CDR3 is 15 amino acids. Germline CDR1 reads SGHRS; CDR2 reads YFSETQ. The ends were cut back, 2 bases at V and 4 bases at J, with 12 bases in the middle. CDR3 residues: CASSLRGQLNEKLFF. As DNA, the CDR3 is TGCGCCAGCAGCTTAAGGGGTCAGCTTAATGAAAAACTGTTTTTT.

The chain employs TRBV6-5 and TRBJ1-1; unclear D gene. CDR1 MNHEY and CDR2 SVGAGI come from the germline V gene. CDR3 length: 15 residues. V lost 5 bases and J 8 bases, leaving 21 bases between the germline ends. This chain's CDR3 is CASSSRDYIVREAFF. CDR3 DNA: TGTGCCAGCAGTAGCCGGGATTATATCGTGAGGGAAGCTTTCTTT.

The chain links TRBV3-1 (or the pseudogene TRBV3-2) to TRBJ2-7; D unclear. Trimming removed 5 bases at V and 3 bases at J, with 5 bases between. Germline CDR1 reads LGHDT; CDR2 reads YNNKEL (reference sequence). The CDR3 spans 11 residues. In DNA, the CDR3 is TGTGCCAGCAGCTTTAACTACGAGCAGTACTTC. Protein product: CASSFNYEQYF.

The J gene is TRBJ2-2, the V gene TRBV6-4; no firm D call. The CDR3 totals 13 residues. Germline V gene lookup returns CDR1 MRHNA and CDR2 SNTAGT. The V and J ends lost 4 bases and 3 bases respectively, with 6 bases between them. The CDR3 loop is CASSGSYTGELFF. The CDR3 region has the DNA TGTGCCAGCAGTGGGAGTTACACCGGGGAGCTGTTTTTT.

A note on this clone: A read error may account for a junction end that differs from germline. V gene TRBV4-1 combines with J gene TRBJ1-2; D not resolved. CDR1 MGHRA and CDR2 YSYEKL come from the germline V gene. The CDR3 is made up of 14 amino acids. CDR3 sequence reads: CASSQDRFLEVVAF. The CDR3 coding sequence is TGCGCCAGCAGCCAAGATCGTTTTTTGGAGGTAGTCGCCTTC.

Here the CDR3 reads CASSPQGDEQYF. In DNA, the CDR3 is TGTGCCAGCAGCCCCCAGGGTGACGAGCAGTACTTC. V and J are TRBV11-2 and TRBJ2-7; TRBD1 might be the D (5 bases). V was cut by 5 bases and J by 5 bases, with 10 bases left in between. The CDR3 runs 12 residues. Germline CDR1 is SGHAT and CDR2 is FQNNGV.

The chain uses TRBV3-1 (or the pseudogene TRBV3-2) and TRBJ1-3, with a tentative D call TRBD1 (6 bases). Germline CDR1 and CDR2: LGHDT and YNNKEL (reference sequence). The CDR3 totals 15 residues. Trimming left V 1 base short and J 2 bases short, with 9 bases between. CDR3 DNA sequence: TGTGCCAGCAGCCAAGGGAGACAGGCTGGAAACACCATATATTTT. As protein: CASSQGRQAGNTIYF.

The CDR3 loop reads CASSQQTSLSYEQYF. The CDR3 nucleotides read TGCGCCAGCAGCCAACAGACTAGCCTATCCTACGAGCAGTACTTC. V is TRBV4-1 and J is TRBJ2-7; 7 bases are a match to TRBD2. This CDR3 is 15 amino acids long. V shed 2 bases and J 1 base; nucleotides not matched to a gene: 5. Per germline, CDR1 MGHRA and CDR2 YSYEKL.

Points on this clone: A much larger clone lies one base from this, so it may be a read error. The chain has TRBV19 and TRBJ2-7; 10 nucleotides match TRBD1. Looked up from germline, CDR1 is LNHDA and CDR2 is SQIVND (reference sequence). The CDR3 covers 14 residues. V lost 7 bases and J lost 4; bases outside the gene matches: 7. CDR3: CASTPTGGVYEQYF. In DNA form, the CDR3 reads TGTGCCAGTACCCCGACAGGGGGCGTTTACGAGCAGTACTTC.